This record covers a single TCR beta chain. These data come from a study of OX40 agonist ivuxolimab in advanced cancers. Here immunoSEQ multiplex PCR was the method, and the copy in TCRdb shows in-frame clones only, minus some. The sample yields 55,000 to 70,000 clones, around four fifths seen once. Patients with a history of autoimmune disease or on systemic immunosuppression were excluded. Germline values: CDR1 LNHDA, CDR2 SQIVND (reference sequence). The CDR3 totals 17 residues. The germline V and J ends were trimmed by 3 bases and 4 bases, with 19 bases remaining between them. The source of this sequence is an adult with an advanced solid tumor such as melanoma, head and neck, liver or kidney cancer. This material consisted of CD4+ or CD8+ T cells sorted from blood, taken in a trial of the OX40 agonist ivuxolimab. The chain combines TRBV19 with TRBJ2-1; tentatively, D is TRBD2 (7 bases). The CDR3 nucleotides are TGTGCCAGTAGTATCCTGGGGGCTAGCGGAGCATACAATGAGCAGTTCTTC. Translation: CASSILGASGAYNEQFF.